Presented here are 7 T cell receptor beta chains from one specimen sequenced in a study of human T cells and chemical hapten exposure. Time point denoted: patch test 1, 2 weeks after DPC sensitization. As for treatment: therapeutic diphenylcyclopropenone sensitization with weekly scalp DPC. TCRdb re-derived calls from the RACE reads in MiXCR, one entry per CDR3 protein. The sample records about 380,000 distinct CDR3 sequences, 4.8% being singletons. The source was whole blood, collected in connection with sensitization to the hapten diphenylcyclopropenone (DPC). The receptors originated from a woman aged 45-65 years with alopecia areata. Some clones in this sample may be carry-over from other donors' samples.

The chain has TRBV6-2 or TRBV6-3 and TRBJ2-6; TRBD1 aligns across 8 bases. The CDR3 spans 18 residues. The trim removed 8 bases at V and 1 base at J, leaving 13 bases unmatched. The germline gives CDR1 MNHEY, CDR2 SVGEGT. CDR3 bases: TGTGCCAGCCTCATGGCGGACAGGGTGGGGTCTGGGGCCAACGTCCTGACTTTC. It encodes CASLMADRVGSGANVLTF.

This clonotype was counted only a few times. The chain recombines TRBV4-1 with TRBJ1-5; 9 bases are a match to TRBD1. The J segment lost 13 bases and the V segment lost 3 bases, leaving 1 base of the junction unmatched. The CDR3 length is 11 residues. Germline lookup yields CDR1 MGHRA and CDR2 YSYEKL. The CDR3 is CASSQGTGQHF. CDR3 nucleotide sequence: TGCGCCAGCAGCCAGGGGACAGGGCAGCATTTT.

The genes are TRBV5-4 and TRBJ2-4; a weak D match, TRBD1 (5 bases). V dropped 4 bases and J dropped 3 bases, with 11 bases sitting between them. CDR3 size: 14 residues. Germline assignment: CDR1 SGHNT and CDR2 YYREEE (reference sequence). The chain's CDR3 is CASSPDSYKNIQYF. As DNA, the CDR3 is TGTGCCAGCAGCCCCGACAGTTACAAAAACATTCAGTACTTC.

J is TRBJ2-7 and V is TRBV20-1; tentative D call: TRBD1 (6 bases). The CDR3 covers 12 residues. The V gene's germline CDR1 is DFQATT and CDR2 SNEGSKA (reference sequence). V was shortened by 6 bases and J by 1 base, with 10 bases between the two germline ends. CDR3 region: CSAGQRSYEQYF. CDR3 in DNA: TGCAGTGCCGGACAGAGATCCTACGAGCAGTACTTC.

The V gene is TRBV2, the J gene TRBJ2-5, with D unclear. This CDR3 has 13 amino acids. Per germline, CDR1 SNHLY and CDR2 FYNNEI. Trimming cost V 8 bases and J 4 bases, with 14 bases left between them. The CDR3 spells CASGRFRRETQYF. CDR3 nucleotide sequence: TGTGCCAGCGGGCGGTTCAGAAGAGAGACCCAGTACTTC. The variable domain in full, with the rest retrieved from reference TRBV2 and TRBJ2-5, is EPEVTQTPSHQVTQMGQEVILRCVPISNHLYFYWYRQILGQKVEFLVSFYNNEISEKSEIFDDQFSVERPDGSNFTLKIRSTKLEDSAMYFCASGRFRRETQYFGPGTRLLVL.

The chain links TRBV28 to TRBJ2-7; 7 nucleotides align to TRBD1. Germline V lookup: CDR1 MDHEN, CDR2 SYDVKM. This CDR3 region has 15 residues. J lost 2 bases, V lost 3 bases, and 7 bases had no gene match. CDR3 sequence reads: CASSFGRGTPYEQYF. The CDR3 DNA reads as TGTGCCAGCAGTTTCGGCAGGGGGACACCCTACGAGCAGTACTTC.

In its sample, this clonotype was seen many times. The chain uses TRBV7-2 and TRBJ1-2, with 8 bases matching TRBD1. CDR1 is SGHTA, CDR2 FQGNSA, per germline. Trimming at V came to 0 bases and at J to 8 bases, leaving 5 bases not matched to a gene. There are 14 residues in the CDR3. The CDR3, as DNA: TGTGCCAGCAGCTTAGCAGCAGGGGGCAGGGGCTACACCTTC. Translated: CASSLAAGGRGYTF.